One and the same sample provided the 9 T cell receptor beta chains below, sequenced in a study of blood T cell repertoires in COVID-19. The repertoire was sequenced with immunoSEQ multiplex PCR; TCRdb's copy has only in-frame clones and lacks some. The sample records 50,000 to 65,000 clones, approximately 88% being singletons. The sequenced sample consisted of peripheral blood. These receptors all stem from a man aged 60 to 75 with COVID-19, enrolled during active disease.

The rearrangement uses TRBV5-6 and TRBJ1-2, with TRBD1 as a possible D gene (5 bases). Germline loops: CDR1 SGHDT, CDR2 YYEEEE. V was cut by 4 bases and J by 2 bases, with 18 bases left in between. The CDR3 has 16 amino acids. As DNA, the CDR3 is TGTGCCAGCAGCCTGGGGCGGGACCGCAGCAACTATGGCTACACCTTC. This sequence encodes CASSLGRDRSNYGYTF.

V usage is TRBV6-5 and J usage is TRBJ2-1; tentative D call: TRBD2 (6 bases). This CDR3 is 14 amino acids long. Germline CDR1 reads MNHEY; CDR2 reads SVGAGI. With 0 bases removed from V and 7 bases from J, the gap between germline ends came to 10 bases. The CDR3 DNA sequence: TGTGCCAGCAGTTACTCGTCTAGCGATAATGAGCAGTTCTTC. Translation gives CASSYSSSDNEQFF.

The chain carries TRBV7-2 and TRBJ2-4; D is perhaps TRBD1 (5 bases). The germline CDR1 and CDR2 sequences are SGHTA and FQGNSA. The CDR3 is 19 amino acids. V was cut by 1 base and J by 0 bases, with 19 bases left in between. The CDR3 is CASSLDVGDVIIAKNIQYF. CDR3 nucleotide sequence: TGTGCCAGCAGCTTAGATGTAGGGGATGTAATAATAGCCAAAAACATTCAGTACTTC.

This chain uses TRBV21-1 with TRBJ1-1; TRBD1, as called in the table, went unchecked against the DNA. TRBV21-1 is annotated as a pseudogene. This CDR3 spans 15 amino acids. The CDR3 is CASRIRMGWTVEAFF. As DNA, the CDR3 is TGTGCCAGCAGGATACGAATGGGTTGGACAGTTGAAGCTTTCTTT.

This clone was observed once. The chain has TRBV27 and TRBJ2-6; D unclear. The CDR3 runs 16 residues. The germline V and J ends were trimmed by 3 bases and 0 bases, with 9 bases remaining between them. Germline V lookup: CDR1 MNHEY, CDR2 SMNVEV (reference sequence). The CDR3 here is CASSLGRNSGANVLTF. The CDR3 DNA reads as TGTGCCAGCAGTTTGGGCCGGAACTCTGGGGCCAACGTCCTGACTTTC.

The chain uses TRBV7-3 and TRBJ2-5; D remains ambiguous. Germline lookup yields CDR1 SGHTA and CDR2 FQGTGA. This CDR3 has 12 amino acids. Trimming removed 2 bases from V and 5 bases from J, with 6 bases in between. Here the CDR3 reads CASSLVRETQYF. DNA of the CDR3: TGTGCCAGCAGCTTAGTGAGGGAGACCCAGTACTTC.

The rearrangement links TRBV6-6 to TRBJ1-1; TRBD1 matches at 10 bases. This CDR3 has 15 amino acids. Losses at the gene ends were 7 bases for V and 5 bases for J; bases not matched to a gene: 10. CDR1 is MNHNY, CDR2 SVGAGI, per germline (reference sequence). CDR3 nucleotides: TGTGCCAGCACCACTGGACAGGGGGTACGAACTGAAGCTTTCTTT. Protein: CASTTGQGVRTEAFF.

The chain links TRBV27 to TRBJ2-1, with TRBD1 identical over 11 bases. The CDR3 is 15 amino acids. The V segment lost 9 bases and the J segment 7 bases; nucleotides outside the gene matches: 11. Germline V gene data show CDR1 as MNHEY and CDR2 as SMNVEV (reference sequence). This CDR3 reads CARGRGQGAENEQFF. In DNA form, the CDR3 reads TGTGCCAGGGGAAGAGGACAGGGGGCTGAGAATGAGCAGTTCTTC.

V gene TRBV7-9 combines with J gene TRBJ1-3, with unresolved D. This CDR3 contains 14 residues. Germline V lookup: CDR1 SEHNR, CDR2 FQNEAQ (reference sequence). Trimming shortened V by 3 bases and J by 2 bases, and 8 bases separated the two germline ends. The DNA of the CDR3 is TGTGCCAGCAGCTTCCCCAGTCCTGGAAACACCATATATTTT. It is translated as CASSFPSPGNTIYF.